A selection of T cell receptor beta chains follows, all from one sample in a study of OX40 agonist ivuxolimab in advanced cancers. TCRdb keeps only in-frame clones here, not all; method: immunoSEQ multiplex PCR. This table holds about 48,000 clones, around nine tenths found once. The starting material was CD4+ or CD8+ T cells sorted from blood, obtained in a trial of the OX40 agonist ivuxolimab. The receptors derive from an adult with an advanced solid tumor such as melanoma, head and neck, liver or kidney cancer. Each CDR3 is given with its conserved first and last residue. D genes are given only for firm matches. Size is omitted from some rows. Given values are once, few, many or a class for expanded clones.

CDR3 length: 12; V gene: TRBV27; D gene: -; J gene: TRBJ2-7; clone size: -; CDR3 protein: CASSFGRGEQYF; CDR3 DNA: TGTGCCAGCAGTTTCGGCAGGGGCGAGCAGTACTTC
CDR3 length: 14; V gene: TRBV9; D gene: -; J gene: TRBJ1-1; clone size: -; CDR3 protein: CASSVWDGTTEAFF; CDR3 DNA: TGTGCCAGCAGCGTATGGGACGGGACCACTGAAGCTTTCTTT
CDR3 length: 14; V gene: TRBV5-1; D gene: -; J gene: TRBJ2-7; clone size: -; CDR3 protein: CASSLDPTAYEQYF; CDR3 DNA: TGCGCCAGCAGCTTGGACCCGACAGCCTACGAGCAGTACTTC
CDR3 length: 14; V gene: TRBV29-1; D gene: TRBD1; J gene: TRBJ1-3; clone size: -; CDR3 protein: CSVGDRNSQNTIYF; CDR3 DNA: TGCAGCGTGGGGGACAGGAACTCTCAAAACACCATATATTTT
CDR3 length: 14; V gene: TRBV7-2; D gene: -; J gene: TRBJ2-1; clone size: -; CDR3 protein: CASSLKAQYNEQFF; CDR3 DNA: TGTGCCAGCAGCTTAAAGGCTCAATACAATGAGCAGTTCTTC
CDR3 length: 15; V gene: TRBV6-1; D gene: TRBD1; J gene: TRBJ2-2; clone size: -; CDR3 protein: CASSEPTGESGELFF; CDR3 DNA: TGTGCCAGCAGTGAACCAACAGGGGAAAGCGGGGAGCTGTTTTTT
CDR3 length: 13; V gene: TRBV6-1; D gene: TRBD1; J gene: TRBJ2-5; clone size: -; CDR3 protein: CATDRGVWETQYF; CDR3 DNA: TGTGCCACTGACAGGGGGGTGTGGGAGACCCAGTACTTC
CDR3 length: 12; V gene: TRBV7-8; D gene: -; J gene: TRBJ1-1; clone size: -; CDR3 protein: CASGRGATEAFF; CDR3 DNA: TGTGCCAGCGGGCGGGGGGCGACTGAAGCTTTCTTT
CDR3 length: 12; V gene: TRBV19; D gene: -; J gene: TRBJ2-7; clone size: once; CDR3 protein: CASSKWGYEQYF; CDR3 DNA: TGTGCCAGTAGTAAGTGGGGCTACGAGCAGTACTTC
CDR3 length: 15; V gene: TRBV4-1; D gene: TRBD1; J gene: TRBJ1-2; clone size: few; CDR3 protein: CASSQSGQPNYGYTF; CDR3 DNA: TGCGCCAGCAGCCAGTCGGGACAGCCTAACTATGGCTACACCTTC
CDR3 length: 15; V gene: TRBV7-9; D gene: -; J gene: TRBJ2-7; clone size: -; CDR3 protein: CASSLVGGRFYEQYF; CDR3 DNA: TGTGCCAGCAGCTTAGTGGGGGGGCGCTTCTACGAGCAGTACTTC
CDR3 length: 12; V gene: TRBV7-2; D gene: -; J gene: TRBJ1-1; clone size: -; CDR3 protein: CASSLETVQAFF; CDR3 DNA: TGTGCCAGCAGCTTAGAAACCGTACAAGCTTTCTTT
CDR3 length: 13; V gene: TRBV5-1; D gene: -; J gene: TRBJ2-2; clone size: -; CDR3 protein: CASSMEGYGELFF; CDR3 DNA: TGCGCCAGCAGTATGGAGGGGTACGGGGAGCTGTTTTTT
CDR3 length: 14; V gene: TRBV4-1; D gene: -; J gene: TRBJ1-1; clone size: -; CDR3 protein: CASSQEQGRTEAFF; CDR3 DNA: TGCGCCAGCAGCCAAGAACAGGGAAGGACTGAAGCTTTCTTT
CDR3 length: 13; V gene: TRBV30; D gene: -; J gene: TRBJ2-2; clone size: -; CDR3 protein: CASTVGVSGELFF; CDR3 DNA: TGTGCCTCGACAGTAGGTGTCTCCGGGGAGCTGTTTTTT
CDR3 length: 15; V gene: TRBV7-2; D gene: -; J gene: TRBJ2-7; clone size: -; CDR3 protein: CASTKPDGGRHEQYF; CDR3 DNA: TGTGCCAGCACAAAACCAGATGGGGGGCGGCACGAGCAGTACTTC
CDR3 length: 16; V gene: TRBV7-9; D gene: -; J gene: TRBJ2-5; clone size: -; CDR3 protein: CASSSNAGRSVETQYF; CDR3 DNA: TGTGCCAGCAGCTCCAATGCGGGACGGTCGGTAGAGACCCAGTACTTC
CDR3 length: 15; V gene: TRBV7-6; D gene: TRBD2; J gene: TRBJ2-3; clone size: -; CDR3 protein: CASSGRAGSTDTQYF; CDR3 DNA: TGTGCCAGCAGCGGGAGGGCGGGGAGCACAGATACGCAGTATTTT
CDR3 length: 12; V gene: TRBV29-1; D gene: TRBD1; J gene: TRBJ2-7; clone size: -; CDR3 protein: CSVGDRGSEQYF; CDR3 DNA: TGCAGCGTCGGGGACAGGGGGAGCGAGCAGTACTTC
CDR3 length: 15; V gene: TRBV28; D gene: TRBD1; J gene: TRBJ1-2; clone size: few; CDR3 protein: CASSALGDRHYGYTF; CDR3 DNA: TGTGCCAGCAGTGCGTTAGGGGACAGACACTATGGCTACACCTTC
CDR3 length: 14; V gene: TRBV29-1; D gene: TRBD2; J gene: TRBJ2-3; clone size: -; CDR3 protein: CSVVTSAGTDTQYF; CDR3 DNA: TGCAGCGTTGTGACTAGCGCAGGCACAGATACGCAGTATTTT
CDR3 length: 14; V gene: TRBV6-5; D gene: -; J gene: TRBJ2-7; clone size: -; CDR3 protein: CASSYLTDRGEQYF; CDR3 DNA: TGTGCCAGCAGTTACCTGACAGACCGGGGCGAGCAGTACTTC
CDR3 length: 16; V gene: TRBV5-1; D gene: -; J gene: TRBJ1-4; clone size: once; CDR3 protein: CASSPRGQAGNEKLFF; CDR3 DNA: TGCGCCAGCAGCCCAAGAGGGCAGGCTGGTAATGAAAAACTGTTTTTT
CDR3 length: 14; V gene: TRBV27; D gene: TRBD1; J gene: TRBJ2-7; clone size: -; CDR3 protein: CASSSRDRAYEQYF; CDR3 DNA: TGTGCCAGCAGTTCCCGGGACAGAGCCTACGAGCAGTACTTC
CDR3 length: 13; V gene: TRBV6-5; D gene: -; J gene: TRBJ1-2; clone size: -; CDR3 protein: CASRFDSTYGYTF; CDR3 DNA: TGTGCCAGCAGGTTCGACAGTACCTATGGCTACACCTTC
CDR3 length: 14; V gene: TRBV7-7; D gene: TRBD1; J gene: TRBJ2-7; clone size: many; CDR3 protein: CASSYGQGFYEQYF; CDR3 DNA: TGTGCCAGCAGCTACGGACAGGGGTTCTACGAGCAGTACTTC
CDR3 length: 15; V gene: TRBV7-9; D gene: TRBD1; J gene: TRBJ1-2; clone size: -; CDR3 protein: CASSLEDRGIYGYTF; CDR3 DNA: TGTGCCAGCAGCTTAGAGGACAGGGGGATCTATGGCTACACCTTC
CDR3 length: 13; V gene: TRBV28; D gene: -; J gene: TRBJ1-1; clone size: few; CDR3 protein: CASSWVGNTEAFF; CDR3 DNA: TGTGCCAGCAGTTGGGTGGGGAACACTGAAGCTTTCTTT
CDR3 length: 16; V gene: TRBV15; D gene: TRBD2; J gene: TRBJ2-3; clone size: -; CDR3 protein: CATSRDRNSGADTQYF; CDR3 DNA: TGTGCCACCAGCAGAGATCGGAATAGCGGGGCAGATACGCAGTATTTT
CDR3 length: 14; V gene: TRBV6-5; D gene: TRBD1; J gene: TRBJ2-5; clone size: -; CDR3 protein: CASSSDRGGETQYF; CDR3 DNA: TGTGCCAGCAGCTCCGACAGGGGGGGAGAGACCCAGTACTTC
CDR3 length: 13; V gene: TRBV5-6; D gene: TRBD1; J gene: TRBJ1-6; clone size: -; CDR3 protein: CASNDREQPPLHF; CDR3 DNA: TGTGCCAGCAACGACAGGGAACAGCCACCCCTCCACTTT
CDR3 length: 12; V gene: TRBV7-9; D gene: -; J gene: TRBJ2-1; clone size: -; CDR3 protein: CASTDSYNEQFF; CDR3 DNA: TGTGCCAGCACGGACAGTTACAATGAGCAGTTCTTC
CDR3 length: 16; V gene: TRBV6-1; D gene: TRBD2; J gene: TRBJ2-5; clone size: -; CDR3 protein: CASSEYLAGGQETQYF; CDR3 DNA: TGTGCCAGCAGTGAATATCTAGCGGGGGGACAAGAGACCCAGTACTTC
CDR3 length: 13; V gene: TRBV2; D gene: -; J gene: TRBJ2-3; clone size: once; CDR3 protein: CASIQGGTDTQYF; CDR3 DNA: TGTGCCAGCATCCAAGGCGGTACAGATACGCAGTATTTT
CDR3 length: 17; V gene: TRBV7-2; D gene: TRBD1; J gene: TRBJ2-3; clone size: -; CDR3 protein: CASSRYYRDRVTDTQYF; CDR3 DNA: TGTGCCAGCAGCCGCTACTACCGGGACAGGGTGACAGATACGCAGTATTTT
CDR3 length: 13; V gene: TRBV13; D gene: -; J gene: TRBJ2-3; clone size: -; CDR3 protein: CASTQSVTDTQYF; CDR3 DNA: TGTGCCAGCACCCAGTCGGTGACAGATACGCAGTATTTT
CDR3 length: 14; V gene: TRBV5-1; D gene: TRBD1; J gene: TRBJ2-3; clone size: -; CDR3 protein: CASSFTGGADTQYF; CDR3 DNA: TGCGCCAGCAGCTTCACAGGGGGCGCGGATACGCAGTATTTT
CDR3 length: 17; V gene: TRBV9; D gene: -; J gene: TRBJ1-4; clone size: -; CDR3 protein: CASSVGAGEATNEKLFF; CDR3 DNA: TGTGCCAGCAGCGTAGGGGCAGGGGAGGCAACTAATGAAAAACTGTTTTTT
CDR3 length: 15; V gene: TRBV9; D gene: -; J gene: TRBJ2-6; clone size: -; CDR3 protein: CASSPGLSGANVLTF; CDR3 DNA: TGTGCCAGCAGCCCCGGTCTCTCTGGGGCCAACGTCCTGACTTTC
CDR3 length: 13; V gene: TRBV4-3; D gene: -; J gene: TRBJ1-2; clone size: -; CDR3 protein: CASSQDRGYGYTF; CDR3 DNA: TGCGCCAGCAGCCAAGATCGAGGGTATGGCTACACCTTC
CDR3 length: 15; V gene: TRBV5-4; D gene: -; J gene: TRBJ2-5; clone size: -; CDR3 protein: CASSPGPRTEKTQYF; CDR3 DNA: TGTGCCAGCAGCCCTGGGCCCCGAACGGAGAAGACCCAGTACTTC
CDR3 length: 18; V gene: TRBV7-3; D gene: -; J gene: TRBJ2-3; clone size: -; CDR3 protein: CASSLIGEPPFSTDTQYF; CDR3 DNA: TGTGCCAGCAGCTTAATTGGAGAGCCACCTTTTTCCACAGATACGCAGTATTTT
CDR3 length: 14; V gene: TRBV27; D gene: -; J gene: TRBJ2-3; clone size: -; CDR3 protein: CASRGLQFTDTQYF; CDR3 DNA: TGTGCCAGCAGGGGTCTCCAGTTCACAGATACGCAGTATTTT
CDR3 length: 19; V gene: TRBV7-2; D gene: -; J gene: TRBJ2-1; clone size: -; CDR3 protein: CASSLKDNGLLSSYNEQFF; CDR3 DNA: TGTGCCAGCAGCCTGAAGGATAATGGGCTTCTGAGCTCCTACAATGAGCAGTTCTTC
CDR3 length: 14; V gene: TRBV28; D gene: TRBD1; J gene: TRBJ2-7; clone size: -; CDR3 protein: CASRGTARSYEQYF; CDR3 DNA: TGTGCCAGCAGGGGGACAGCCCGCTCCTACGAGCAGTACTTC
CDR3 length: 16; V gene: TRBV28; D gene: TRBD1; J gene: TRBJ1-6; clone size: -; CDR3 protein: CASSSRGTGGYSPLHF; CDR3 DNA: TGTGCCAGCAGTTCGCGGGGGACAGGGGGCTATTCACCCCTCCACTTT
CDR3 length: 14; V gene: TRBV9; D gene: -; J gene: TRBJ1-1; clone size: -; CDR3 protein: CASSVVAGSAEAFF; CDR3 DNA: TGTGCCAGCAGCGTAGTCGCAGGGAGCGCTGAAGCTTTCTTT
CDR3 length: 17; V gene: TRBV25-1; D gene: TRBD1; J gene: TRBJ2-5; clone size: -; CDR3 protein: CASSEVTGQGVSETQYF; CDR3 DNA: TGTGCCAGCAGTGAGGTCACGGGACAGGGGGTTTCAGAGACCCAGTACTTC
CDR3 length: 15; V gene: TRBV19; D gene: TRBD1; J gene: TRBJ2-2; clone size: -; CDR3 protein: CASSISTGYTGELFF; CDR3 DNA: TGTGCCAGTAGTATTTCGACAGGGTATACCGGGGAGCTGTTTTTT
CDR3 length: 15; V gene: TRBV5-1; D gene: -; J gene: TRBJ2-7; clone size: -; CDR3 protein: CASSLGRVRDYEQYF; CDR3 DNA: TGCGCCAGCAGCTTGGGAAGGGTTAGGGACTACGAGCAGTACTTC